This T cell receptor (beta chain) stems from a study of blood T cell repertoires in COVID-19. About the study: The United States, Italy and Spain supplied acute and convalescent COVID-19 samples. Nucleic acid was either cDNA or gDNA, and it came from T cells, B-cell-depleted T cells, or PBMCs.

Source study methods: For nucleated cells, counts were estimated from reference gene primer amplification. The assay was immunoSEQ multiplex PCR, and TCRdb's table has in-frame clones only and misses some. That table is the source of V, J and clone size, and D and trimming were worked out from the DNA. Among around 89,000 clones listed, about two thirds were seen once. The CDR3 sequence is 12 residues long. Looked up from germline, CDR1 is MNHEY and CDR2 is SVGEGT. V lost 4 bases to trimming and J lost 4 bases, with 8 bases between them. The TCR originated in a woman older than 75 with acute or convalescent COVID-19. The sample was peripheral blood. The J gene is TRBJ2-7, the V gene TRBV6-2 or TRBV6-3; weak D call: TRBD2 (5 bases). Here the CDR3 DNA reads TGTGCCAGCAGTTTCCGGGGATACGAGCAGTACTTC. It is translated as CASSFRGYEQYF.